The rows below give T cell receptor beta chains drawn from one sample of a study of T cell responses to AZD1222 COVID-19 vaccine. Profiled with immunoSEQ multiplex PCR; TCRdb holds only in-frame clones, not every one. This sample has 100,000 to 150,000 clones, with 91% found just once. The sample in question was peripheral blood, obtained 28 days after the second AZD1222 dose. These receptors originate from an adult who received the AZD1222 COVID-19 vaccine. Both conserved end residues are part of each CDR3. A D gene is named only where the DNA matches it firmly. Size tells how often a clone was seen (once, few, many) or the class of an expanded clone, and some rows leave it out.

D gene: .; clone size: .; J gene: TRBJ1-2; V gene: TRBV5-1; CDR3 length: 14; CDR3 protein: CASSRGTPPYGYTF; CDR3 DNA: TGCGCCAGCAGTCGAGGGACGCCACCTTATGGCTACACCTTC
D gene: TRBD2; clone size: .; J gene: TRBJ2-3; V gene: TRBV24-1; CDR3 length: 15; CDR3 protein: CATSDSAGGTDTQYF; CDR3 DNA: TGTGCCACCAGTGATTCGGCGGGGGGGACAGATACGCAGTATTTT
D gene: .; clone size: .; J gene: TRBJ1-1; V gene: TRBV18; CDR3 length: 15; CDR3 protein: CASSPPSQSNTEAFF; CDR3 DNA: TGTGCCAGCTCACCACCGAGCCAGAGCAACACTGAAGCTTTCTTT
D gene: .; clone size: .; J gene: TRBJ2-3; V gene: TRBV4-1; CDR3 length: 13; CDR3 protein: CASSQGRGDTQYF; CDR3 DNA: TGCGCCAGCAGCCAAGGTAGGGGAGATACGCAGTATTTT
D gene: TRBD1; clone size: .; J gene: TRBJ2-2; V gene: TRBV15; CDR3 length: 16; CDR3 protein: CATSRNRDRGTGELFF; CDR3 DNA: TGTGCCACCAGCAGAAACCGGGACAGGGGTACCGGGGAGCTGTTTTTT
D gene: .; clone size: few; J gene: TRBJ1-1; V gene: TRBV6-5; CDR3 length: 13; CDR3 protein: CGTGGSPGTEAFF; CDR3 DNA: TGTGGAACGGGGGGGTCTCCGGGCACTGAAGCTTTCTTT
D gene: .; clone size: .; J gene: TRBJ2-5; V gene: TRBV5-6; CDR3 length: 11; CDR3 protein: CASSLSETQYF; CDR3 DNA: TGTGCCAGCAGCCTATCAGAGACCCAGTACTTC
D gene: TRBD1; clone size: .; J gene: TRBJ1-2; V gene: TRBV5-4; CDR3 length: 14; CDR3 protein: CASSLSTGARGYTF; CDR3 DNA: TGTGCCAGCAGCTTGTCCACAGGGGCGAGAGGCTACACCTTC
D gene: TRBD2; clone size: .; J gene: TRBJ2-2; V gene: TRBV5-1; CDR3 length: 16; CDR3 protein: CASSLGTSGYTGELFF; CDR3 DNA: TGCGCCAGCAGCTTGGGTACTAGCGGGTACACCGGGGAGCTGTTTTTT
D gene: .; clone size: .; J gene: TRBJ1-5; V gene: TRBV19; CDR3 length: 13; CDR3 protein: CATRGAGNQPQHF; CDR3 DNA: TGTGCCACGCGGGGGGCTGGCAATCAGCCCCAGCATTTT
D gene: .; clone size: .; J gene: TRBJ2-1; V gene: TRBV19; CDR3 length: 14; CDR3 protein: CATARLGVIGEQFF; CDR3 DNA: TGTGCCACCGCGCGACTAGGAGTGATTGGTGAGCAGTTCTTC
D gene: .; clone size: .; J gene: TRBJ1-5; V gene: TRBV7-2; CDR3 length: 15; CDR3 protein: CASSLMGRGNQPQHF; CDR3 DNA: TGTGCCAGCAGCCTGATGGGCAGGGGCAATCAGCCCCAGCATTTT
D gene: .; clone size: .; J gene: TRBJ1-1; V gene: TRBV7-9; CDR3 length: 15; CDR3 protein: CASSLDSGRNTEAFF; CDR3 DNA: TGTGCCAGCAGCTTAGACAGTGGAAGGAACACTGAAGCTTTCTTT
D gene: .; clone size: .; J gene: TRBJ2-2; V gene: TRBV9; CDR3 length: 13; CDR3 protein: CASSVSLGGELFF; CDR3 DNA: TGTGCCAGCAGCGTGAGTTTGGGCGGGGAGCTGTTTTTT
D gene: .; clone size: .; J gene: TRBJ2-3; V gene: TRBV6-5; CDR3 length: 16; CDR3 protein: CASSYTTVKHTDTQYF; CDR3 DNA: TGTGCCAGCAGTTACACTACGGTGAAACACACAGATACGCAGTATTTT
D gene: .; clone size: .; J gene: TRBJ1-4; V gene: TRBV11-3; CDR3 length: 14; CDR3 protein: CARGGRYLNEKLFF; CDR3 DNA: TGTGCCAGGGGGGGGCGGTACCTTAATGAAAAACTGTTTTTT
D gene: .; clone size: .; J gene: TRBJ1-2; V gene: TRBV19; CDR3 length: 14; CDR3 protein: CASSTANRDGGYTF; CDR3 DNA: TGTGCCAGTAGTACCGCTAACAGGGACGGCGGCTACACCTTC
D gene: TRBD1; clone size: .; J gene: TRBJ1-1; V gene: TRBV10-1; CDR3 length: 16; CDR3 protein: CASSAAGTGTNTEAFF; CDR3 DNA: TGCGCCAGCAGTGCCGCCGGGACAGGGACCAACACTGAAGCTTTCTTT
D gene: .; clone size: .; J gene: TRBJ1-1; V gene: TRBV30; CDR3 length: 14; CDR3 protein: CAWIGGLWGTEAFF; CDR3 DNA: TGTGCCTGGATAGGTGGTCTCTGGGGCACTGAAGCTTTCTTT
D gene: .; clone size: .; J gene: TRBJ1-6; V gene: TRBV19; CDR3 length: 14; CDR3 protein: CASSIGPPRSPLHF; CDR3 DNA: TGTGCCAGTAGTATTGGGCCTCCCCGGTCACCCCTCCACTTT
D gene: .; clone size: once; J gene: TRBJ1-1; V gene: TRBV7-8; CDR3 length: 12; CDR3 protein: CASSLPGVVAFF; CDR3 DNA: TGTGCCAGCAGCCTCCCCGGGGTGGTAGCTTTCTTT
D gene: .; clone size: few; J gene: TRBJ2-3; V gene: TRBV11-3; CDR3 length: 12; CDR3 protein: CASSQNPSARYF; CDR3 DNA: TGTGCCAGCAGCCAAAACCCGTCCGCGAGGTATTTT
D gene: .; clone size: .; J gene: TRBJ2-5; V gene: TRBV4-1; CDR3 length: 14; CDR3 protein: CASSHYQGQETQYF; CDR3 DNA: TGCGCCAGCAGCCACTATCAGGGCCAAGAGACCCAGTACTTC
D gene: TRBD2; clone size: .; J gene: TRBJ2-1; V gene: TRBV5-6; CDR3 length: 17; CDR3 protein: CASSPNGGTGTYNEQFF; CDR3 DNA: TGTGCCAGCAGCCCCAACGGGGGGACCGGCACCTACAATGAGCAGTTCTTC
D gene: .; clone size: .; J gene: TRBJ2-2; V gene: TRBV6-2/TRBV6-3; CDR3 length: 15; CDR3 protein: CASSYLGPNTGELFF; CDR3 DNA: TGTGCCAGCAGTTACCTGGGCCCGAACACCGGGGAGCTGTTTTTT
D gene: .; clone size: .; J gene: TRBJ1-1; V gene: TRBV5-1; CDR3 length: 14; CDR3 protein: CASSPSLGGSEAFF; CDR3 DNA: TGCGCCAGCAGCCCATCGTTGGGGGGGAGTGAAGCTTTCTTT
D gene: .; clone size: once; J gene: TRBJ2-1; V gene: TRBV4-1; CDR3 length: 13; CDR3 protein: CASSPPLGNEQFF; CDR3 DNA: TGCGCCAGCAGCCCCCCCCTAGGGAATGAGCAGTTCTTC
D gene: .; clone size: .; J gene: TRBJ1-2; V gene: TRBV9; CDR3 length: 13; CDR3 protein: CASSDGGGYGYTF; CDR3 DNA: TGTGCCAGCTCCGACGGGGGGGGCTATGGCTACACCTTC
D gene: .; clone size: .; J gene: TRBJ2-6; V gene: TRBV19; CDR3 length: 18; CDR3 protein: CASTPGPGRRGGANVLTF; CDR3 DNA: TGTGCCAGTACCCCTGGCCCCGGGCGTAGAGGTGGGGCCAACGTCCTGACTTTC
D gene: .; clone size: .; J gene: TRBJ1-6; V gene: TRBV30; CDR3 length: 14; CDR3 protein: CAWSVRAENSPLHF; CDR3 DNA: TGTGCCTGGAGTGTACGGGCAGAGAATTCACCCCTCCACTTT
D gene: .; clone size: .; J gene: TRBJ2-7; V gene: TRBV5-1; CDR3 length: 14; CDR3 protein: CASSLDVPGYEQYF; CDR3 DNA: TGCGCCAGCAGCTTGGACGTCCCTGGCTACGAGCAGTACTTC
D gene: .; clone size: .; J gene: TRBJ2-1; V gene: TRBV18; CDR3 length: 13; CDR3 protein: CASSPGSYNEQFF; CDR3 DNA: TGTGCCAGCTCACCAGGCTCCTACAATGAGCAGTTCTTC
D gene: .; clone size: .; J gene: TRBJ2-5; V gene: TRBV6-6; CDR3 length: 14; CDR3 protein: CASSYSARWETQYF; CDR3 DNA: TGTGCCAGCAGTTACTCAGCCCGGTGGGAGACCCAGTACTTC
D gene: TRBD1; clone size: .; J gene: TRBJ1-6; V gene: TRBV7-2; CDR3 length: 15; CDR3 protein: CASSLVAGGNSPLHF; CDR3 DNA: TGTGCCAGCAGCTTAGTGGCAGGGGGTAATTCACCCCTCCACTTT
D gene: TRBD1; clone size: .; J gene: TRBJ1-3; V gene: TRBV18; CDR3 length: 18; CDR3 protein: CASSPRGQGPLSGNTIYF; CDR3 DNA: TGTGCCAGCTCACCAAGGGGACAGGGGCCTTTATCTGGAAACACCATATATTTT
D gene: TRBD1; clone size: .; J gene: TRBJ1-6; V gene: TRBV19; CDR3 length: 16; CDR3 protein: CASSMVQGAPDSPLHF; CDR3 DNA: TGTGCCAGTAGTATGGTACAGGGGGCTCCAGATTCACCCCTCCACTTT
D gene: TRBD2; clone size: .; J gene: TRBJ2-1; V gene: TRBV18; CDR3 length: 19; CDR3 protein: CASSPPAERGFLSYNEQFF; CDR3 DNA: TGTGCCAGCTCACCCCCCGCGGAGCGGGGGTTTCTTTCCTACAATGAGCAGTTCTTC
D gene: .; clone size: .; J gene: TRBJ1-1; V gene: TRBV2; CDR3 length: 13; CDR3 protein: CASSGQLNTEAFF; CDR3 DNA: TGTGCCAGCTCAGGACAGTTGAACACTGAAGCTTTCTTT
D gene: TRBD2; clone size: .; J gene: TRBJ2-1; V gene: TRBV11-3; CDR3 length: 17; CDR3 protein: CASSLDPGGRSYNEQFF; CDR3 DNA: TGTGCCAGCAGCTTAGATCCTGGCGGGAGATCCTACAATGAGCAGTTCTTC
D gene: TRBD1; clone size: .; J gene: TRBJ1-5; V gene: TRBV4-3; CDR3 length: 17; CDR3 protein: CASSQDAAGGSNQPQHF; CDR3 DNA: TGCGCCAGCAGCCAAGACGCGGCAGGGGGTAGCAATCAGCCCCAGCATTTT
D gene: .; clone size: .; J gene: TRBJ1-2; V gene: TRBV24-1; CDR3 length: 13; CDR3 protein: CATSPDGNYGYTF; CDR3 DNA: TGTGCCACCAGCCCGGACGGCAACTATGGCTACACCTTC
D gene: TRBD1; clone size: .; J gene: TRBJ1-2; V gene: TRBV5-4; CDR3 length: 16; CDR3 protein: CASSLAAAGGDYGYTF; CDR3 DNA: TGTGCCAGCAGCTTGGCCGCGGCAGGGGGTGACTATGGCTACACCTTC
D gene: .; clone size: .; J gene: TRBJ1-6; V gene: TRBV6-5; CDR3 length: 15; CDR3 protein: CASSYGGPRVSPLHF; CDR3 DNA: TGTGCCAGCAGTTACGGGGGGCCCAGGGTTTCACCCCTCCACTTT
D gene: .; clone size: .; J gene: TRBJ1-5; V gene: TRBV30; CDR3 length: 13; CDR3 protein: CAWSPSKYQPQHF; CDR3 DNA: TGTGCCTGGAGCCCCAGTAAGTATCAGCCCCAGCATTTT
D gene: .; clone size: .; J gene: TRBJ1-3; V gene: TRBV9; CDR3 length: 14; CDR3 protein: CASSRRVSGNTIYF; CDR3 DNA: TGTGCCAGCAGCCGGCGGGTCTCTGGAAACACCATATATTTT
D gene: .; clone size: .; J gene: TRBJ2-7; V gene: TRBV15; CDR3 length: 16; CDR3 protein: CATSSRGVWGIHEQYF; CDR3 DNA: TGTGCCACCAGCAGTCGAGGGGTTTGGGGGATACACGAGCAGTACTTC
D gene: .; clone size: .; J gene: TRBJ1-5; V gene: TRBV19; CDR3 length: 13; CDR3 protein: CASSRSRDQPQHF; CDR3 DNA: TGTGCCAGTAGTAGGTCTAGGGACCAGCCCCAGCATTTT